These T cell receptor beta chains were read from a single sample in a study of T cells after yellow fever vaccination. MiXCR, applied by TCRdb to the 5' RACE reads, yields one record per CDR3 protein. Among roughly 79,000 distinct CDR3 sequences listed, around 7.9% were seen once. The sample consisted of CD8+ T cells sorted from PBMCs, taken less than 11 days after the first yellow fever vaccination. These receptors were obtained from a man younger than 30 who received the YFV17D yellow fever vaccine. CDR3s include the opening cysteine and the closing phenylalanine or tryptophan.

j_call v_call cdr3_aa
TRBJ2-3 TRBV6-2/TRBV6-3 CASSLQVGADTQYF
TRBJ2-3 TRBV7-9 CASSDGAGGLGDTQYF
TRBJ2-7 TRBV5-1 CASSLEDRGDYEQYF
TRBJ1-2 TRBV28 CASRELVGRDWYGYTF
TRBJ2-3 TRBV27 CASSLTWGIGQYF
TRBJ2-7 TRBV20-1 CSARDWAYEQYF
TRBJ1-1 TRBV4-1 CASSQGASDRDTEAFF
TRBJ2-1 TRBV7-8 CASSTPGYTYNEQFF
TRBJ2-7 TRBV4-1 CASSQKGQDEQYF
TRBJ2-3 TRBV4-1 CASSQYRDTDTQYF
TRBJ2-6 TRBV28 CASSGTVSGANVLTF
TRBJ2-1 TRBV4-3 CASSQGDSIYNEQFF
TRBJ1-1 TRBV27 CASSGGANTEAFF
TRBJ1-2 TRBV7-9 CASTLDSLRLLYGYTF
TRBJ1-1 TRBV4-1 CASSPARFAEAFF
TRBJ2-1 TRBV19 CASSIGGGLYNEQFF
TRBJ2-3 TRBV3-1 CASSHSRTSGGSTDTQYF
TRBJ2-6 TRBV18 CASSPPIIAGANVLTF
TRBJ2-2 TRBV12-3/TRBV12-4 CASRAVNTGELFF
TRBJ2-1 TRBV4-3 CASSQADSNPYNEQFF
TRBJ2-1 TRBV12-3/TRBV12-4 CASSPPRGGAKKDEQFF
TRBJ2-5 TRBV14 CASSQDPPGVAIVETQYF
TRBJ2-7 TRBV5-1 CASSAGTNSYEQYF
TRBJ2-3 TRBV5-1 CASSLGWGPTDTQYF
TRBJ2-7 TRBV4-1 CASSLEGNPYEQYF
TRBJ2-2 TRBV7-3 CASSLIGGELFF
TRBJ2-1 TRBV5-1 CASSTGTRGNEQFF
TRBJ1-5 TRBV6-1 CASSDGGGNQPQHF
TRBJ2-5 TRBV4-3 CASSHGTGSRETQYF
TRBJ1-5 TRBV7-9 CASSSVTGSNQPQHF
TRBJ2-1 TRBV5-1 CASSLLTTYLSYNEQFF
TRBJ2-1 TRBV29-1 CSVTGVSYNEQFF
TRBJ1-2 TRBV4-3 CASSQGTGDNYGYTF
TRBJ1-5 TRBV10-3 CAISDEKGRDWSQHF
TRBJ1-2 TRBV20-1 CSALGREAYGYTF
TRBJ2-7 TRBV25-1 CASSEYGGATSSYEQYF